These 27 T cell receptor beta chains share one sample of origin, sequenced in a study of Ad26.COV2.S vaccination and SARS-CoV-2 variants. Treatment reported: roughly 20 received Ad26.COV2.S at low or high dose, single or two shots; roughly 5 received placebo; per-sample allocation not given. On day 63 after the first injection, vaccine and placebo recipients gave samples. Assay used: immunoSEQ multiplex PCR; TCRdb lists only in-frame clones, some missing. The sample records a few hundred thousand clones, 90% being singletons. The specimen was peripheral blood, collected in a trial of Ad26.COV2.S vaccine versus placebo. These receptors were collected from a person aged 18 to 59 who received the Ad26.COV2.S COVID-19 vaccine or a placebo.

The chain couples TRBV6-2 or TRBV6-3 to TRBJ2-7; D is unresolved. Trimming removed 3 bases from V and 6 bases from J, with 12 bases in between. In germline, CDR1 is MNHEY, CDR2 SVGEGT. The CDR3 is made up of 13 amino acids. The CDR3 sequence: CASSYNWAGEQYF. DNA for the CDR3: TGTGCCAGCAGTTATAACTGGGCTGGCGAGCAGTACTTC.

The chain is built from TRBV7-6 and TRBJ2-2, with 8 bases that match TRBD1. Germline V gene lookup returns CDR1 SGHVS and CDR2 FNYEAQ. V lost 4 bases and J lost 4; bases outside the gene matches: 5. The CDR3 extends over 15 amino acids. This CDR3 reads CASSSAGQATGELFF. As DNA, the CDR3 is TGTGCCAGCAGCTCTGCGGGACAGGCCACCGGGGAGCTGTTTTTT.

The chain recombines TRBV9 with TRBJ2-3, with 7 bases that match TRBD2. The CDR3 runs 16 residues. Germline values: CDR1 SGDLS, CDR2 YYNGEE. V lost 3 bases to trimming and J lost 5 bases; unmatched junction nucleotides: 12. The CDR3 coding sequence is TGTGCCAGCAGCGGTTACACGAGCGGGAAGAGAGATACGCAGTATTTT. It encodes CASSGYTSGKRDTQYF.

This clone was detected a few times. The DNA of the CDR3 is TGTGCCTGGAGTAACACAGATACGCAGTATTTT. Translating gives CAWSNTDTQYF. This chain links TRBV30 with TRBJ2-3; D uncertain. Germline-derived CDR1 and CDR2 are GTSNPN and SVGIG (reference sequence). This CDR3 is 11 amino acids long. Trimming removed 2 bases from V and 2 bases from J, with 2 bases in between.

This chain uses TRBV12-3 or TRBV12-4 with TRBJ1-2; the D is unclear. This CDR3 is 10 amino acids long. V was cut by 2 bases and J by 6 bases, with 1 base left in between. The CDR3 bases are TGTGCCAGCAGTTTAAATGGCTACACCTTC. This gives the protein CASSLNGYTF.

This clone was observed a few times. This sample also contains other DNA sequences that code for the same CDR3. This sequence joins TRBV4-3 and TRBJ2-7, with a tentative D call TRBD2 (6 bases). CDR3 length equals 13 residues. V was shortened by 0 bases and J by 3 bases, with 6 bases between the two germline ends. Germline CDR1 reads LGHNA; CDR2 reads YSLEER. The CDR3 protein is CASSQDGGYEQYF. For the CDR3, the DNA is TGCGCCAGCAGCCAAGACGGGGGCTACGAGCAGTACTTC.

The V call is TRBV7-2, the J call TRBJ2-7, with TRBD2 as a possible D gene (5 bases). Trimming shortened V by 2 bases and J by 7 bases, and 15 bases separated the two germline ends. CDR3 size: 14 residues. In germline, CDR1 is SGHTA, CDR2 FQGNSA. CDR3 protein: CASSLQWTTGEQYF. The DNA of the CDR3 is TGTGCCAGCAGCTTACAGTGGACCACGGGGGAGCAGTACTTC.

As DNA, the CDR3 is TGTGCCAGTTCAGGGGGTTCCTACGAGCAGTACTTC. Its protein is CASSGGSYEQYF. The V gene is TRBV25-1, the J gene TRBJ2-7; TRBD1 agrees at 7 bases. With 9 bases clipped from V and 1 base from J, the junction kept 3 bases outside the gene matches. Germline V gene sequence: CDR1 MGHDK, CDR2 SYGVNS. The CDR3 runs 12 residues.

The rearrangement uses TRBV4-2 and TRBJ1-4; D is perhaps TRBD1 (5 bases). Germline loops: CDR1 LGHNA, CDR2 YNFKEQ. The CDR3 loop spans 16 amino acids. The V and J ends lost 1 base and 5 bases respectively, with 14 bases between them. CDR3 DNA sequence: TGTGCCAGCAGCCAAGTCCAGGGTGCCACGAATGAAAAACTGTTTTTT. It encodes CASSQVQGATNEKLFF.

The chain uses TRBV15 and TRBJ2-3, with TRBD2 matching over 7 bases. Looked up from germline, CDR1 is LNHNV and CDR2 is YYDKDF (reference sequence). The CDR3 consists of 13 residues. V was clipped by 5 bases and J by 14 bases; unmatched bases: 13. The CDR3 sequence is CATSGAGAPVLYF. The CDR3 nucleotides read TGTGCCACCAGCGGGGCGGGAGCGCCTGTTTTGTATTTT.

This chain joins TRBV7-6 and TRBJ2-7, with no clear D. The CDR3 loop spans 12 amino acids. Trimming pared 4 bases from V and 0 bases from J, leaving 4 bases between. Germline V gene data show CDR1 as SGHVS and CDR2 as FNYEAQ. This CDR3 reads CASSSSSYEQYF. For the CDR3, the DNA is TGTGCCAGCAGCTCGAGCTCCTACGAGCAGTACTTC.

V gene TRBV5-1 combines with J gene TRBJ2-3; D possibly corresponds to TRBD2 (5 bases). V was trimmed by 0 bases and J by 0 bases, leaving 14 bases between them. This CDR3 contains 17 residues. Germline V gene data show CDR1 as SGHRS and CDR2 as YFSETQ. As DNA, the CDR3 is TGCGCCAGCAGCTTGGGTCTAGCAGGAACTAGCACAGATACGCAGTATTTT. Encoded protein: CASSLGLAGTSTDTQYF.

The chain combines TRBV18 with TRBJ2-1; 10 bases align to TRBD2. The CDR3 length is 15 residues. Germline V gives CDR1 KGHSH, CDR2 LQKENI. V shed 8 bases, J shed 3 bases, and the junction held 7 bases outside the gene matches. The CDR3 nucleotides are TGTGCCAGCACTAGCGGGATTCGGAGCTACAATGAGCAGTTCTTC. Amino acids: CASTSGIRSYNEQFF.

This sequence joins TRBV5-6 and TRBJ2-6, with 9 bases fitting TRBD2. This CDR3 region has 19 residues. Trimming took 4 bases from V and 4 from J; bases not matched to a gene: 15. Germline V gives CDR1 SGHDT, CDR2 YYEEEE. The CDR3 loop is CASSREASGATGGANVLTF. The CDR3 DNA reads TGTGCCAGCAGCAGGGAGGCTAGCGGGGCCACAGGAGGGGCCAACGTCCTGACTTTC.

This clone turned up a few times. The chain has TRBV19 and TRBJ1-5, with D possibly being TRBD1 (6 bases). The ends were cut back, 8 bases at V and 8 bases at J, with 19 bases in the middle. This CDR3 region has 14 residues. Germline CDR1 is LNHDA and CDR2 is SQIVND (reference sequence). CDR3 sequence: CASARDTPGEPQHF. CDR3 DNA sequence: TGTGCCAGTGCACGGGACACTCCGGGAGAGCCCCAGCATTTT.

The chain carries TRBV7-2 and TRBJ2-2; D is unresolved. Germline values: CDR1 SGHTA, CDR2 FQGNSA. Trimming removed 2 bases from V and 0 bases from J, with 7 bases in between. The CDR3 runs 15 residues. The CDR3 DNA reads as TGTGCCAGCAGCTTACGAGGCACGAACACCGGGGAGCTGTTTTTT. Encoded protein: CASSLRGTNTGELFF.

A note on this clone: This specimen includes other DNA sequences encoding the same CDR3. The CDR3 here is CASSLGQNTEAFF. CDR3 sequence (DNA): TGTGCCAGCAGCTTAGGACAGAACACTGAAGCTTTCTTT. This chain connects TRBV7-9 to TRBJ1-1; D gene uncertain. Trimming removed 1 base from V and 1 base from J, with 4 bases in between. Germline loops: CDR1 SEHNR, CDR2 FQNEAQ (reference sequence). The CDR3 contains 13 residues.

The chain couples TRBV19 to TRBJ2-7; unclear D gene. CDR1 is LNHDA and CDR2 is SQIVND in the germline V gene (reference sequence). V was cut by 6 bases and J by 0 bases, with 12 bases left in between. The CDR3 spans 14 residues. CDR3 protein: CASSPGGSSYEQYF. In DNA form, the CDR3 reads TGTGCCAGTAGCCCGGGCGGTAGCTCCTACGAGCAGTACTTC.

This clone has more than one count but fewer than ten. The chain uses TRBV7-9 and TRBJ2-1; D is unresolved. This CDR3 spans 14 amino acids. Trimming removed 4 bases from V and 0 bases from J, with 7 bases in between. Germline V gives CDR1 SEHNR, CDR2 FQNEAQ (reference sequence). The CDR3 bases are TGTGCCAGCAGCTCAGCTAGCTCCTACAATGAGCAGTTCTTC. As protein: CASSSASSYNEQFF.

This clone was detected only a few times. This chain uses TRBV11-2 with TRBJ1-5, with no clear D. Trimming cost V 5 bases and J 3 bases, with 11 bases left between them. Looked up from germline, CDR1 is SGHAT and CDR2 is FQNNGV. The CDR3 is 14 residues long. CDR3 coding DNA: TGTGCCAGCAGCCCCAACGGATACAATCAGCCCCAGCATTTT. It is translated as CASSPNGYNQPQHF.

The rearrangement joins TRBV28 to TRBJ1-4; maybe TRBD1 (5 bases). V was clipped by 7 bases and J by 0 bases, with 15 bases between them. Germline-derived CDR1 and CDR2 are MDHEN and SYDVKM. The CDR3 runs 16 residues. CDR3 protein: CASTPAGTTTNEKLFF. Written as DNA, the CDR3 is TGTGCCAGCACCCCCGCAGGGACCACAACTAATGAAAAACTGTTTTTT.

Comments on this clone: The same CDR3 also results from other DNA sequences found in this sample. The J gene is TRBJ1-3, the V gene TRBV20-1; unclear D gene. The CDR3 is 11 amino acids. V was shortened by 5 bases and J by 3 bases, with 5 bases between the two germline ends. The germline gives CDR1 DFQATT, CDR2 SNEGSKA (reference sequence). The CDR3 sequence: CSAGGGNTIYF. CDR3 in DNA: TGCAGTGCTGGAGGTGGAAACACCATATATTTT.

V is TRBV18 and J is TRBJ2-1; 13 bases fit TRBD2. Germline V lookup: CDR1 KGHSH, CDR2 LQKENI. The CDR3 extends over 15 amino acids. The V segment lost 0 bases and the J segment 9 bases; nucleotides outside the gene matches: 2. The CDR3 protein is CASSPPGLAGSEQFF. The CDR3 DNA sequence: TGTGCCAGCTCACCACCGGGACTAGCGGGATCTGAGCAGTTCTTC.

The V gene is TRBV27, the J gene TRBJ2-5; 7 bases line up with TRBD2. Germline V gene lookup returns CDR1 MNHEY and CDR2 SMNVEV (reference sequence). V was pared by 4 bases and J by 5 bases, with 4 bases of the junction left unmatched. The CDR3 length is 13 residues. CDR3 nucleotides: TGTGCCAGCAGTTCGGGGGGTAGGGAGACCCAGTACTTC. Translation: CASSSGGRETQYF.

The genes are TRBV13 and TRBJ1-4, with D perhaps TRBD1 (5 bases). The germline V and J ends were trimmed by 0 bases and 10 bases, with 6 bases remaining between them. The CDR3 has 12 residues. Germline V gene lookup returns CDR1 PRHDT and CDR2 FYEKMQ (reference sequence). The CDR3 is CASSLGGAKLFF. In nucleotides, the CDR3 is TGTGCCAGCAGCTTAGGCGGGGCAAAACTGTTTTTT.

CDR3 in amino acids: CAWDQGLGAYEQFF. The CDR3 DNA reads TGTGCCTGGGATCAGGGATTAGGGGCATATGAGCAGTTCTTC. The chain joins TRBV30 to TRBJ2-1; a possible D gene is TRBD1 (5 bases). The V gene's germline CDR1 is GTSNPN and CDR2 SVGIG (reference sequence). V lost 5 bases, J lost 8 bases, and 19 bases lay in between. The CDR3 extends over 14 amino acids.

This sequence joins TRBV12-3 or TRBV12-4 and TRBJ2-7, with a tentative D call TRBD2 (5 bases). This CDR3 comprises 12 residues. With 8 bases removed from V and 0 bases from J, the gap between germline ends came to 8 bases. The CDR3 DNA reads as TGTGCCAGCGGCCGGGACTCCTACGAGCAGTACTTC. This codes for CASGRDSYEQYF.